This TCR beta chain derives from a study of sequential checkpoint blockade in melanoma. Study in general: Each arm's sequence ended with maintenance nivolumab.

Libraries were prepared by immunoSEQ multiplex PCR; TCRdb keeps only in-frame clonotypes and omits some of them. The table has roughly 29,000 clones, nearly 85% seen once. Sample treatment: randomized to nivolumab then ipilimumab (arm A) or the reverse (arm B). The clonotype comes from a human donor with melanoma. Sample: CD8+ T cells sorted from blood (inferred from file names), taken from a patient given nivolumab and ipilimumab in sequence.

CDR3: CASSHPTALHSPLHF. Written as DNA, the CDR3 is TGTGCCAGCAGTCACCCGACAGCCCTTCATTCACCCCTCCACTTT. The chain carries TRBV6-6 and TRBJ1-6; TRBD1 might be the D (5 bases). Germline V lookup: CDR1 MNHNY, CDR2 SVGAGI (reference sequence). The CDR3 is 15 residues long. V dropped 5 bases and J dropped 8 bases, with 16 bases sitting between them.